The present TCR beta chain was sequenced within a study of glioma-infiltrating T cells. In this sample, this clonotype turned up many times. Amplification of TCR alpha and beta CDR3 regions from RNA used iRepertoire nested multiplex PCR. For one-step reverse transcription and amplification, roughly 95-400 ng of tissue mRNA or PBMC total RNA was used. From the multiplex PCR reads, TCRdb called clonotypes with MiXCR, one entry per CDR3 protein. Of about 180,000 distinct CDR3 sequences listed, over 40% are singletons. Per germline, CDR1 DFQATT and CDR2 SNEGSKA (reference sequence). Trimming at V came to 4 bases and at J to 0 bases, leaving 3 bases not matched to a gene. The CDR3 spans 13 residues.

The sequencing input was glioma tissue, nonneoplastic brain tissue, or PBMCs (not recorded which). The chain employs TRBV20-1 and TRBJ2-7, with TRBD2 matching 7 bases. The TCR was taken from a human donor with low-grade glioma or glioblastoma, undergoing nonglioma brain surgery, or in good health (not recorded which). The DNA for the CDR3 is TGCAGTGCTACTAGCGGAAGCTCCTACGAGCAGTACTTC. It is translated as CSATSGSSYEQYF.